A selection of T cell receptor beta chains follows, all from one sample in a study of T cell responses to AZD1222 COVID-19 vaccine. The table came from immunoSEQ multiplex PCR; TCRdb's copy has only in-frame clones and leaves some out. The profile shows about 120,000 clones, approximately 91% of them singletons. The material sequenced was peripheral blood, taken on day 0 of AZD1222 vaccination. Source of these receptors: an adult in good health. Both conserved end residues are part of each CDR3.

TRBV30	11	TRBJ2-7	CAFSGNYEQYF
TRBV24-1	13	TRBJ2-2	CATSALHTGELFF
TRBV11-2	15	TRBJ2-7	CASSEWTGSSYEQYF
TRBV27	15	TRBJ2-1	CASSRLLRTYNEQFF
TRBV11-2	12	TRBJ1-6	CASSLARGPLHF
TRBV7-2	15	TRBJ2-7	CASSTRTGGGYEQYF
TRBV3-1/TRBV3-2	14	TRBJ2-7	CASSQEGGPYEQYF
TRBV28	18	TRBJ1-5	CASSLGQGKQLSNQPQHF
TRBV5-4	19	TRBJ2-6	CASSPRGQASGSGANVLTF
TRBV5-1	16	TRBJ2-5	CASSLDLGVGQETQYF
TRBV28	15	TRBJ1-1	CASTLLGTGGTEAFF
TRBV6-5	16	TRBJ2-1	CASSSRAGGPYNEQFF
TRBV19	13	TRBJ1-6	CASGLSYNSPLHF
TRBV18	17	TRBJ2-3	CASSPRSGIPSTDTQYF
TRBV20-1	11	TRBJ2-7	CSAREDYEQYF
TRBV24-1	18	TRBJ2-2	CATSDWVKQGFGAGELFF
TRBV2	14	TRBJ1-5	CASSGDSNYQPQHF
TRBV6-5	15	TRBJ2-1	CASSFPRTLHNEQFF
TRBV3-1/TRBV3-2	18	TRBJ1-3	CASSQARGLSGSGNTIYF
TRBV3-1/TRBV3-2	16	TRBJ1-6	CASSQDATGAQLALHF
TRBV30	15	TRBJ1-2	CAWSVQEGPNYGYTF
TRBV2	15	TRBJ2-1	CASSELAGEYNEQFF
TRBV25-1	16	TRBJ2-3	CASSELGRGSTDTQYF
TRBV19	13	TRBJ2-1	CASSRGLADEQFF
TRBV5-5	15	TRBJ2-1	CASSLSGSGYNEQFF
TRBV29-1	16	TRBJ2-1	CSVEDNRRGVYNEQFF
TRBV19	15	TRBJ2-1	CASAPSGRGYNEQFF
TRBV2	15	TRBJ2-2	CASSVLAVNTGELFF
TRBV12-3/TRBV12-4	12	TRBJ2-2	CASTSRTGELFF
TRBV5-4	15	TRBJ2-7	CASSLVGAVLQEQYF
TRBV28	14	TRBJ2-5	CASSLRDIQETQYF
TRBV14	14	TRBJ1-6	CASSQAQGESPLHF
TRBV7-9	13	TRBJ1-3	CASSRTLGNTIYF
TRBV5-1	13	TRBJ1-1	CASSLGGVTEAFF
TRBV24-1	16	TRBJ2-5	CATSDPSSRGGVTQYF
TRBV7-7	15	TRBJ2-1	CASSLGLAGVREQFF
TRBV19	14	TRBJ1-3	CASSRGPPGNTIYF
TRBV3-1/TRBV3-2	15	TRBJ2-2	CASSRRTGGTGELFF
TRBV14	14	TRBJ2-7	CASSPSGQGNEQYF
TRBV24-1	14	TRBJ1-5	CATSDGTGGQPQHF
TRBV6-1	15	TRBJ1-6	CASSDRQGGNSPLHF
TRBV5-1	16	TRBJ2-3	CASSLVAATSTDTQYF
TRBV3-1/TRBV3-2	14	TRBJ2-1	CASSPGQSYNEQFF
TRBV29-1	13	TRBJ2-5	CSVRRDIQETQYF
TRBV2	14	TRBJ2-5	CASSSTSGKETQYF
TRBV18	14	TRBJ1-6	CASSRQDRNSPLHF
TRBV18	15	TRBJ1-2	CASSPRQGGNYGYTF